This TCR beta chain derives from a study of cytomegalovirus exposure and HLA in healthy donors. The PCR used 60 Vbeta and 13 Jbeta primers. Repertoires were generated with immunoSEQ multiplex PCR, while TCRdb's copy carries only in-frame clones and drops some. The data contain some 150,000 clones, roughly 80% of them singletons. General study points: In a later analysis, CMV-associated beta chains were mostly HLA-associated, it appeared. Researchers reported that three CMV-associated chains were confirmed in vitro as CMV antigen-specific. In a later analysis, HLA-associated beta chains showed higher expansion and lower generation probabilities than comparable chains.

This clone was observed once. Its antigen is undetermined. In germline, CDR1 is MGHRA, CDR2 YSYEKL. The CDR3 loop spans 15 amino acids. V shed 1 base and J 4 bases; nucleotides not matched to a gene: 4. Material for sequencing was PBMCs. This receptor was taken from a woman in her thirties in good health and CMV-seropositive. The rearrangement links TRBV4-1 to TRBJ2-1; 7 nucleotides match TRBD1. The CDR3 DNA reads TGCGCCAGCAGCCAAGGACAGGGTGTGTACAATGAGCAGTTCTTC. Protein sequence: CASSQGQGVYNEQFF.